These 24 T cell receptor beta chains were all obtained from the same sample, sequenced in a study of cytomegalovirus exposure and HLA in healthy donors. The PCR ran on 60 Vbeta and 13 Jbeta primers. Sequencing used immunoSEQ multiplex PCR; TCRdb keeps in-frame clones, though not all of them. The profile covers about 160,000 clones, with 70% to 80% appearing a single time and around 4% taken by the ten largest. Sequenced input: PBMCs. These TCRs come from a man in his forties in good health and CMV-seronegative.

V usage is TRBV30 and J usage is TRBJ1-1; D ambiguous. This CDR3 spans 11 amino acids. V was shortened by 0 bases and J by 10 bases, with 9 bases between the two germline ends. The germline CDR1 and CDR2 sequences are GTSNPN and SVGIG (reference sequence). For the CDR3, the DNA is TGTGCCTGGAGTGTATCTTTTCGAGCTTTCTTT. This translates into CAWSVSFRAFF.

The chain employs TRBV19 and TRBJ1-5; a possible D gene is TRBD1 (5 bases). The germline CDR1 and CDR2 sequences are LNHDA and SQIVND (reference sequence). V gave up 1 base and J gave up 6 bases, with 16 bases separating them. The CDR3 runs to 16 residues. As DNA, the CDR3 is TGTGCCAGTAGTATAGCCAGGGAATTTATATTTCAGCCCCAGCATTTT. It encodes CASSIAREFIFQPQHF.

This clone is a singleton in its sample. The chain recombines TRBV4-3 with TRBJ1-2; D gene ambiguous. There are 15 residues in the CDR3. Per germline, CDR1 LGHNA and CDR2 YSLEER. Trimming cost V 0 bases and J 5 bases, with 13 bases left between them. The CDR3, as DNA: TGCGCCAGCAGCCAAGAGAAGGACCGGGGATATGGCTACACCTTC. Its protein product is CASSQEKDRGYGYTF.

V and J are TRBV7-2 and TRBJ1-2; 8 bases are shared with TRBD1. This CDR3 is 14 amino acids long. V lost 5 bases and J lost 3; bases outside the gene matches: 5. Germline assignment: CDR1 SGHTA and CDR2 FQGNSA. DNA of the CDR3: TGTGCCAGCAGCCCTGGGGGACAGGACTATGGCTACACCTTC. It yields the protein CASSPGGQDYGYTF.

The rearrangement joins TRBV27 to TRBJ2-2; 12 bases agree with TRBD2. The CDR3 contains 16 residues. The V gene's germline CDR1 is MNHEY and CDR2 SMNVEV (reference sequence). With 8 bases clipped from V and 7 bases from J, the junction kept 11 bases outside the gene matches. CDR3 in amino acids: CASGSLAGGPGGELFF. The CDR3 nucleotides are TGTGCCAGCGGGTCCCTAGCGGGGGGGCCGGGCGGGGAGCTGTTTTTT.

The CDR3 DNA sequence: TGTGCCAGCAGTTTAGCGGGGGGCACAGATACGCAGTATTTT. As protein: CASSLAGGTDTQYF. The rearrangement uses TRBV28 and TRBJ2-3; TRBD2 aligns across 7 bases. The junction had 0 bases not matched to a gene; V was cut back by 2 bases and J by 1 base. CDR3 length: 14 amino acids. Germline-derived CDR1 and CDR2 are MDHEN and SYDVKM.

There are a few counts of this clone. This chain joins TRBV19 and TRBJ2-3, with D possibly matching TRBD1 (5 bases). Trimming left V 2 bases short and J 2 bases short, with 14 bases between. Germline V lookup: CDR1 LNHDA, CDR2 SQIVND (reference sequence). This CDR3 is 16 amino acids long. The DNA for the CDR3 is TGTGCCAGTAGTATATTGGCAGGGCCCCCCACAGATACGCAGTATTTT. Translation: CASSILAGPPTDTQYF.

The chain links TRBV6-1 to TRBJ2-3; D unresolved. From germline, CDR1 is MNHNS and CDR2 SASEGT. The CDR3 contains 16 residues. Trimming removed 2 bases at V and 0 bases at J, with 12 bases between. The CDR3 spells CASSELVAPSTDTQYF. CDR3 DNA sequence: TGTGCCAGCAGTGAATTGGTGGCCCCGAGCACAGATACGCAGTATTTT.

This clone was counted only a few times. This chain links TRBV6-6 with TRBJ1-1; D gene uncertain. This CDR3 is 12 amino acids long. V shed 4 bases and J shed 3 bases, with 6 bases lying between them. Germline CDR1 MNHNY, CDR2 SVGAGI (reference sequence). The CDR3 region is CASSSGDTEAFF. As DNA, the CDR3 is TGTGCCAGCAGTTCCGGGGACACTGAAGCTTTCTTT.

The chain recombines TRBV9 with TRBJ2-3; 9 bases match TRBD2. Per germline, CDR1 SGDLS and CDR2 YYNGEE. Trimming at V came to 3 bases and at J to 10 bases, leaving 18 bases not matched to a gene. The CDR3 contains 17 residues. CDR3 sequence reads: CASSADGQLGTSRSQYF. The CDR3 DNA sequence: TGTGCCAGCAGCGCAGATGGCCAGCTAGGGACTAGCCGGTCGCAGTATTTT.

V and J are TRBV6-6 and TRBJ2-7; TRBD1 matches 9 bases. V lost 5 bases to trimming and J lost 7 bases; unmatched junction nucleotides: 15. Germline assignment: CDR1 MNHNY and CDR2 SVGAGI (reference sequence). The CDR3 length is 16 residues. CDR3 sequence: CASSRPTGTGNGEQYF. The CDR3 DNA sequence: TGTGCCAGCAGTAGACCTACCGGGACAGGGAACGGGGAGCAGTACTTC.

The CDR3 here is CASSHNPPFADGYTF. The CDR3, as DNA: TGTGCCAGCAGCCATAACCCCCCCTTTGCGGATGGCTACACCTTC. The genes are TRBV7-3 and TRBJ1-2; D gene uncertain. This CDR3 has 15 amino acids. Between the trimmed V and J ends, which lost 5 bases and 6 bases, there was a span of 19 bases. CDR1 is SGHTA and CDR2 is FQGTGA in the germline V gene.

This clone showed up just once. The CDR3 region has the DNA TGTGCCAGTAGTGTACCCGGGGGGATCCTAATCACTGAAGCTTTCTTT. Its protein is CASSVPGGILITEAFF. The rearrangement uses TRBV19 and TRBJ1-1; tentative D call: TRBD1 (5 bases). The germline CDR1 and CDR2 sequences are LNHDA and SQIVND (reference sequence). V was pared by 5 bases and J by 4 bases, with 20 bases between. There are 16 residues in the CDR3.

The chain employs TRBV27 and TRBJ2-5; 8 bases fit TRBD1. With 6 bases clipped from V and 2 bases from J, the junction kept 5 bases outside the gene matches. The CDR3 is made up of 14 amino acids. From germline, CDR1 is MNHEY and CDR2 SMNVEV (reference sequence). This CDR3 reads CASRMTGAQETQYF. The CDR3 region has the DNA TGTGCCAGCAGAATGACAGGGGCTCAAGAGACCCAGTACTTC.

This sequence joins TRBV30 and TRBJ2-5, with D possibly matching TRBD1 (6 bases). The CDR3 totals 14 residues. V lost 4 bases and J 1 base, leaving 13 bases between the germline ends. CDR1 is GTSNPN and CDR2 is SVGIG in the germline V gene (reference sequence). The CDR3 DNA reads as TGTGCCTGGACAGGGGCCATTCCCCAAGAGACCCAGTACTTC. Residues: CAWTGAIPQETQYF. Together with reference TRBV30 and TRBJ2-5, the CDR3 gives the full variable domain: SQTIHQWPATLVQPVGSPLSLECTVEGTSNPNLYWYRQAAGRGLQLLFYSVGIGQISSEVPQNLSASRPQDRQFILSSKKLLLSDSGFYLCAWTGAIPQETQYFGPGTRLLVL.

The chain carries TRBV6-4 and TRBJ2-2; TRBD1 might be the D (6 bases). The germline V gene has CDR1 MRHNA and CDR2 SNTAGT. V was pared by 6 bases and J by 4 bases, with 9 bases between. The CDR3 is 13 residues long. The CDR3 DNA sequence: TGTGCCAGCAGCGGACAGACCACCGGGGAGCTGTTTTTT. Protein product: CASSGQTTGELFF.

The chain has TRBV5-4 and TRBJ2-3; TRBD2 matches 10 bases. The germline V gene has CDR1 SGHNT and CDR2 YYREEE (reference sequence). The CDR3 contains 16 residues. The J segment lost 2 bases and the V segment lost 4 bases, leaving 7 bases of the junction unmatched. The CDR3 DNA is TGTGCCAGCAGCCCAGGACTAGCGGTAAACACAGATACGCAGTATTTT. This sequence encodes CASSPGLAVNTDTQYF. Filled out from reference TRBV5-4 and TRBJ2-3, the complete variable domain reads ETGVTQSPTHLIKTRGQQVTLRCSSQSGHNTVSWYQQALGQGPQFIFQYYREEENGRGNFPPRFSGLQFPNYSSELNVNALELDDSALYLCASSPGLAVNTDTQYFGPGTRLTVL.

The chain employs TRBV18 and TRBJ2-7; weak D call: TRBD1 (5 bases). With 3 bases removed from V and 3 bases from J, the gap between germline ends came to 12 bases. There are 14 residues in the CDR3. Germline V gene lookup returns CDR1 KGHSH and CDR2 LQKENI. The CDR3 protein is CASSPVDRVYEQYF. The CDR3 DNA follows: TGTGCCAGCTCACCGGTCGACAGAGTCTACGAGCAGTACTTC.

The rearrangement joins TRBV7-9 to TRBJ1-1, with 9 bases aligning to TRBD1. The J segment lost 7 bases and the V segment lost 5 bases, leaving 8 bases of the junction unmatched. The length of the CDR3 is 14 residues. CDR1 is SEHNR, CDR2 FQNEAQ, per germline (reference sequence). The DNA for the CDR3 is TGTGCCAGCAGCCCTGGACAGGGGTTGGGTGAAGCTTTCTTT. Amino acid sequence: CASSPGQGLGEAFF.

V is TRBV6-4 and J is TRBJ2-1; D not certain. V lost 2 bases, J lost 4 bases, and 12 bases lay in between. The germline gives CDR1 MRHNA, CDR2 SNTAGT. CDR3 length: 15 amino acids. CDR3: CASSDEDSPYNEQFF. The CDR3 DNA is TGTGCCAGCAGTGACGAGGATAGCCCATACAATGAGCAGTTCTTC.

The chain uses TRBV2 and TRBJ1-2; possible D gene TRBD1, 5 bases. The CDR3 extends over 12 amino acids. Between the trimmed V and J ends, which lost 8 bases and 1 base, there was a span of 8 bases. The germline CDR1 and CDR2 sequences are SNHLY and FYNNEI. As DNA, the CDR3 is TGTGCCAGCGGGGGGGGTAACTATGGCTACACCTTC. Encoded protein: CASGGGNYGYTF.

The gene calls are TRBV7-9 and TRBJ2-7; TRBD1 is a possible D gene (5 bases). The CDR3 extends over 14 amino acids. Trimming shortened V by 5 bases and J by 2 bases, and 13 bases separated the two germline ends. Germline V gene data show CDR1 as SEHNR and CDR2 as FQNEAQ (reference sequence). For the CDR3, the DNA is TGTGCCAGCAGCCCTCTAGAGACAGCCTACGAGCAGTACTTC. As protein: CASSPLETAYEQYF.

This clone was recorded a few times. V is TRBV5-1 and J is TRBJ2-7, with 7 bases that match TRBD1. The CDR3 length is 12 residues. V lost 4 bases and J lost 5; bases outside the gene matches: 3. Germline loops: CDR1 SGHRS, CDR2 YFSETQ. CDR3 nucleotide sequence: TGCGCCAGCAGCCGGGGACAGCACGAGCAGTACTTC. It is translated as CASSRGQHEQYF. Based on the CDR3 plus reference TRBV5-1 and TRBJ2-7, the full variable domain is KAGVTQTPRYLIKTRGQQVTLSCSPISGHRSVSWYQQTPGQGLQFLFEYFSETQRNKGNFPGRFSGRQFSNSRSEMNVSTLELGDSALYLCASSRGQHEQYFGPGTRLTVT.

This sequence joins TRBV7-2 and TRBJ2-7; TRBD2 is a possible D gene (5 bases). Trimming left V 5 bases short and J 3 bases short, with 11 bases between. The CDR3 consists of 13 residues. Per the germline V gene, CDR1 is SGHTA and CDR2 is FQGNSA. The CDR3: CASSRGQHYEQYF. The CDR3 nucleotides read TGTGCCAGCAGCAGAGGGCAGCACTACGAGCAGTACTTC.